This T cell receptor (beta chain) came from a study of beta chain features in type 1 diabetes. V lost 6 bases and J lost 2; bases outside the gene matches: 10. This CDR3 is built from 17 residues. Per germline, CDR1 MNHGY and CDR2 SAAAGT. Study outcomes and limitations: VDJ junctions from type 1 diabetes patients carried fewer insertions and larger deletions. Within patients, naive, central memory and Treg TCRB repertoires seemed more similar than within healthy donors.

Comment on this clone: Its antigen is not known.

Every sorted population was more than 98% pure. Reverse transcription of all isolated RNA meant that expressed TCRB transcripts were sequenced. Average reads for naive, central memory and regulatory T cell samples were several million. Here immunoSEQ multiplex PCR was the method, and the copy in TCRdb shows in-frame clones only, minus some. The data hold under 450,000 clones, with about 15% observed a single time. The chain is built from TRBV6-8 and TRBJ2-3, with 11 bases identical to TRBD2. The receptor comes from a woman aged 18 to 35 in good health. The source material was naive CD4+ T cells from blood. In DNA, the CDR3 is TGTGCCAGCAGCCGACTAGCGGGACAGAGTAACACAGATACGCAGTATTTT. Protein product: CASSRLAGQSNTDTQYF.